A selection of T cell receptor beta chains follows, all from one sample in a study of T cell responses to AZD1222 COVID-19 vaccine. This table comes from immunoSEQ multiplex PCR, and its TCRdb copy is limited to in-frame clones, with some not included. The profile shows over 120,000 clones, 90% to 95% of them singletons. The sample here was peripheral blood, taken after recovery from COVID-19. The receptors derive from an adult who had recovered from COVID-19. The CDR3 runs from the conserved cysteine through the conserved F or W. Expanded clones are given a class, and other clones once, few, many or no size at all.

TRBV4-1 | NA | CASSQFTGAGALREQYF
TRBV12-3/TRBV12-4 | once | CASRLHEQFF
TRBV19 | NA | CASSIRGYSGYTF
TRBV19 | NA | CASSISGMETQYF
TRBV19 | NA | CASSIGGGGSNQPQHF
TRBV30 | NA | CAWSLNRQVNYGYTF
TRBV5-1 | NA | CASTSGLASYEQYF
TRBV7-8 | once | CATAKSSSYNSPLHF
TRBV10-3 | once | CAPSGGLAELYEQYF
TRBV6-1 | NA | CASSEFTSMNTEAFF
TRBV7-9 | NA | CASSTRQGANYGYTF
TRBV27 | NA | CASRSVGQGYGYTF
TRBV9 | NA | CASSEGLAGGGSSYEQYF
TRBV5-8 | once | CASSAWASYQPQHF
TRBV5-6 | NA | CASSLVGYGYEQYF
TRBV5-1 | NA | CASGAKGNTGELFF
TRBV2 | NA | CASSEWGGQLFF
TRBV29-1 | NA | CSVYRESDTQYF
TRBV11-2 | NA | CASSLVVQGKHEQYF
TRBV28 | NA | CASSTYSLTWNTEAFF
TRBV7-6 | few | CASSLVAGYGSEAFF
TRBV27 | NA | CASSLTGTNSYEQYF
TRBV18 | NA | CASSSRGGNSNQPQHF
TRBV9 | NA | CASSVGRAGNTEAFF
TRBV2 | once | CASKSPSGRVGEELFF
TRBV27 | NA | CASSRTSGSNNEQFF
TRBV3-1/TRBV3-2 | NA | CASSQAGGNAEAFF
TRBV27 | many | CASRLGLASSYNEQFF
TRBV28 | NA | CASSPAGQGGNQPQHF
TRBV18 | NA | CASSPPSQGESPLHF
TRBV3-1/TRBV3-2 | NA | CASSQGHPDSTGTKNIQYF
TRBV3-1/TRBV3-2 | NA | CASSQGTSEGTDTQYF
TRBV28 | NA | CASSLRGSSYNSPLHF
TRBV28 | NA | CASRGRFVLQSSYEQYF
TRBV28 | NA | CASGPRFVSYEQYF
TRBV10-3 | NA | CAISDAPYNEQFF
TRBV4-2 | NA | CASSQRDRETDTQYF
TRBV30 | few | CAWTSGRGHYEQYF
TRBV5-1 | NA | CASRPEGIASGNTIYF
TRBV19 | NA | CASSISGNYEQYF
TRBV28 | NA | CASSLFGGLGGYTF
TRBV5-1 | NA | CASSRGGAGELFF
TRBV6-2/TRBV6-3 | once | CASSYRQGAIQETQYF